The clone carrying this T cell receptor beta chain was counted only a few times. The antigen is undetermined. This CDR3 comprises 17 residues. The V and J ends lost 7 bases and 0 bases, in that order; junction bases with no gene match: 8. CDR1 and CDR2 (germline): MDHEN, SYDVKM. The sample comes from a study of T cell repertoires in cytomegalovirus infection. Study at large: CMV infection and matching HLA type were both indicated by public TCR beta signatures. Regarding the study as a whole: Summed frequency of public TCR beta families distinguished CMV carriers with the relevant HLA. The ex vivo response showed dominance by HLA-C-restricted CMV-specific TCR beta clonotypes.

TCRdb used MiXCR to reprocess the reads, holding one entry per CDR3 protein. The sample lists roughly 250,000 distinct CDR3 sequences, roughly 22% seen once, with 15% to 20% in the top ten. This receptor was obtained from a human donor in good health (CMV status not recorded). Some clones in this sample may be carry-over from other donors' samples. Material for sequencing was CD8+ T cells from PBMCs. The chain employs TRBV28 and TRBJ2-1; 11 bases line up with TRBD2. Written as DNA, the CDR3 is TGTGCCAGCACCCCTCTAGCGGGGGGCCGCTCCTACAATGAGCAGTTCTTC. This encodes CASTPLAGGRSYNEQFF.